The clone carrying this T cell receptor (beta chain) was counted only a few times. The junction and the germline gene differ at one end; a read error may be behind it. This sample is drawn from a study of beta chain features in type 1 diabetes. Background on the study: Age, gender and cell yields were similar between patients and healthy donors.

Expressed TCRB transcripts were sequenced because the isolated RNA had all been reverse transcribed beforehand. Method: immunoSEQ multiplex PCR; TCRdb's copy keeps in-frame clones and lacks some. This table holds about 160,000 clones, approximately 9.9% found once. CDR3 length: 15 residues. Per the germline V gene, CDR1 is SSHAT and CDR2 is FNYEAQ (reference sequence). This chain connects TRBV7-7 to TRBJ2-3, with D tentatively TRBD1 (6 bases). The sequencing input was central memory CD4+ T cells from blood. This receptor was identified in a woman between 18 and 29 years old in good health. For the CDR3, the DNA is TGTGCTAGCAGCTTAAGAACAGGGCAGGGGGATACGCAGTATTTT. This encodes CASSLRTGQGDTQYF.